The entry below describes one TCR beta chain. Which antigen it targets is not known. No much larger clonotype is one base removed from it; base qualities were not supplied. Using the deep immunoSEQ assay, TCR CDR3 regions were amplified from genomic DNA by multiplex PCR. For each cell subset, the extracted genomic DNA was distributed evenly across all wells of several immunoSEQ 96-well plates, and each plate served as one replicate. For sorted subsets, roughly 200 ng of genomic DNA, equivalent to 25,000 to 30,000 T cell genomes, went into each replicate PCR. The purified libraries were quantified using a Qubit 3.0 fluorometer, sized with a Bioanalyzer 2100, and then quantified again using the KAPA Library Quantification kit. A separate single-read 150-cycle Illumina NextSeq 550 flow cell was used to sequence each immunoSEQ 96-well plate. The published analysis was carried out like this. Because the immunoSEQ output held only junctional sequences and lacked quality scores, the filtering could not match the filtering applied to full-length reads. To assign V/J genes and CDR3, sequences were annotated against IMGT germline references using PyIR, a Python wrapper for IgBLAST v1.9. Reads with weak V/J assignments (E-value above 1e-6), missing CDR3, stop codons, out-of-frame junctions, or ambiguous translated residues were removed. V3J clonotypes were defined as sequences sharing an identical inferred V gene, J gene, and CDR3 amino acid sequence. To compute the percentage overlap between repertoires, the number of shared unique clonotypes was divided by the size of the smaller repertoire. Repertoire richness was assessed with RTK rarefaction, the Chao1 estimator, and Recon v2.1 estimates of unobserved clonotypes. OLGA was used to compute generation probabilities for all TCRbeta clonotypes that the gDNA method yielded from several donors. The table comes from immuneACCESS by way of TCRdb, which keeps in-frame sequences with V and J called. Part of the clones is missing from these tables; in studies checked, under half for an unresolved V gene and the rest for unknown reasons. The V and J calls and the clone size are those of that table, but D and trimming were determined from the DNA. Counted in this sample were about 2.3 million clones; 85% to 95% of them appeared once. Together, the top ten hold 0.3% to 0.4% of the sample.

The data were taken from a study of shared clonotypes between healthy human individuals (dated by TCRdb to 2018 to 2021). Describing the broader study: A few men and a couple of women, aged 18 to 49 years, made up the cohort. For each donor, CD4 naive and CD4 memory were each run on three plates, CD8 naive on two plates, and CD8 memory on one plate. Blood TCR repertoires of four to six healthy adults were deeply sequenced to estimate repertoire size and the extent of clonotype sharing between individuals. Different laboratories and diverse techniques were used to prepare libraries and sequence TCR repertoires, to increase sequencing depth and limit assay-specific biases. Between about 0.9 and 10 billion PBMCs per donor were obtained by leukapheresis. The research as a whole found: Because the study included a small number of donors, the genetic and exposure-history diversity represented was limited. Clonotypes shared by all four sorted-subset donors showed higher generation probabilities than non-shared clonotypes. Rarefaction of sorted-subset datasets indicated incomplete sequencing despite the large sequencing depth. Based on pairwise subsampling, the degree of clonotype sharing among donors was expected to be affected by sequencing depth. Naive subsets generally had larger estimated clonotype richness than memory subsets. Sampling was restricted to blood, and TCR repertoires in tissue are likely to differ from TCR repertoires in blood. Sharing across a handful of donors was observed for around 4.8% of naive CD4, 3.5% of naive CD8, 2% to 2.5% of memory CD4, and approximately 0.41% of memory CD8 clonotypes.

The donors were healthy, HIV-negative adults who had no recently reported acute infections or vaccinations. Every donor was a Caucasian adult residing in Nashville, Tennessee, USA. CD4+ T cells were enriched by magnetic negative selection, after which naive cells were positively selected on CD45RA and the negative fraction was taken as the memory subset. Blood was obtained by leukapheresis, after which PBMCs were separated by Ficoll-Histopaque density gradient centrifugation and cryopreserved in liquid nitrogen vapor phase. Purity and quantity of every magnetically sorted T cell population were checked by analytical flow cytometry. Each sorted fraction had its genomic DNA isolated and then quantified by UV absorbance on a Nanodrop 2000c. From the cysteine through the phenylalanine, the CDR3 covers 15 amino acids. The DNA shown is the 45-base CDR3, in frame from base 1. Compared with germline, V lacks 5 bases and J lacks 2 bases; bases without a gene match: 11. CDR1 SQVTM and CDR2 ANQGSEA are derived from the germline V gene.

This clonotype was obtained from a man between 18 and 29 years old in good health. Some clones in this sample may be carry-over from other donors' samples. The chain uses TRBV29-1 and TRBJ2-7; the junction holds 8 bases that match TRBD2. The sequenced material came from naive CD4+ T cells from PBMCs. The cell subset or site label for this specimen denotes: CD45RA+ positively selected. The DNA sequence follows: TGCAGCGTTACGGGGAATAGAGCGGGGGCCTACGAGCAGTACTTC. The translation is CSVTGNRAGAYEQYF.